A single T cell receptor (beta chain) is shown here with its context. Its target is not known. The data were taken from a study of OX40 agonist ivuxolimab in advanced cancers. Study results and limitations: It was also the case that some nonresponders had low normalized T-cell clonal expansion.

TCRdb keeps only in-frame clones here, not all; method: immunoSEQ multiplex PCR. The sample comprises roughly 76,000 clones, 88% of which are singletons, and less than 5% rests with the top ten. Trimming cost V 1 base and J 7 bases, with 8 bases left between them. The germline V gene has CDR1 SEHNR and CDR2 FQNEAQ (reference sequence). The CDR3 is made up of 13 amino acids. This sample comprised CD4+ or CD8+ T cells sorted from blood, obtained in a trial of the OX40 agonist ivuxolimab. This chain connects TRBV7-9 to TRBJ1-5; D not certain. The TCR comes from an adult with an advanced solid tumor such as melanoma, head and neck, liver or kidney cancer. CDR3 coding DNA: TGTGCCAGCAGCTTAGATGGGGTGCAGCCCCAGCATTTT. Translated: CASSLDGVQPQHF.